This entry lists 13 T cell receptor beta chains sequenced from one sample in a study of T cell responses to AZD1222 COVID-19 vaccine. Profiling relied on immunoSEQ multiplex PCR, and the TCRdb table lists in-frame clones only, not all of them. Of around 190,000 clones detected, about 90% appear once; the ten largest clones hold 11%. This specimen consisted of peripheral blood, obtained 28 days after the second AZD1222 dose. Source of these receptors: an adult who received the AZD1222 COVID-19 vaccine.

This chain joins TRBV6-5 and TRBJ2-1, with 13 positions matching TRBD2. The CDR3 is made up of 15 amino acids. The J segment lost 5 bases and the V segment lost 5 bases, leaving 3 bases of the junction unmatched. Germline V gene sequence: CDR1 MNHEY, CDR2 SVGAGI. CDR3: CASSKGLAGHNEQFF. The CDR3 DNA reads TGTGCCAGCAGTAAGGGACTAGCGGGACACAATGAGCAGTTCTTC.

The V gene is TRBV7-2, the J gene TRBJ2-7; perhaps TRBD1 as D (8 bases). The CDR3 runs to 15 residues. The V gene lost 3 bases and the J gene lost 3 bases, with 15 bases spanning the gap. Germline V CDR1 and CDR2: SGHTA, FQGNSA. Here the CDR3 DNA reads TGTGCCAGCAGCTTTCGGACAGGGAGGGACTACGAGCAGTACTTC. Translated, it gives CASSFRTGRDYEQYF.

The chain's CDR3 is CASSVNWGEQFF. In DNA, the CDR3 is TGTGCCAGCAGCGTTAACTGGGGTGAGCAGTTCTTC. This chain uses TRBV6-5 with TRBJ2-1; D gene uncertain. Looked up from germline, CDR1 is MNHEY and CDR2 is SVGAGI. The ends were cut back, 6 bases at V and 9 bases at J, with 12 bases in the middle. The length of the CDR3 is 12 residues.

The chain links TRBV6-5 to TRBJ1-4, with unresolved D. CDR3 size: 15 residues. V lost 5 bases, J lost 4 bases, and 14 bases lay in between. In germline, CDR1 is MNHEY, CDR2 SVGAGI. The chain's CDR3 is CASSPPGGLNEKLFF. The CDR3 nucleotides are TGTGCCAGCAGTCCTCCGGGAGGCCTTAATGAAAAACTGTTTTTT.

This sequence joins TRBV10-3 and TRBJ2-7, with D possibly TRBD2 on 5 matching bases. The CDR3 totals 14 residues. V lost 7 bases and J 0 bases, leaving 13 bases between the germline ends. CDR1 and CDR2 from the germline V gene are ENHRY and SYGVKD. The CDR3 sequence: CAITPGESSYEQYF. The CDR3 DNA reads as TGTGCCATCACCCCTGGGGAGTCCTCCTACGAGCAGTACTTC.

The chain recombines TRBV12-5 with TRBJ1-2; 7 bases are a match to TRBD1. CDR1 is LGHNT, CDR2 FRNRAP, per germline. The trim removed 1 base at V and 8 bases at J, leaving 1 base unmatched. The CDR3 is 12 amino acids. CDR3 region: CASGLGGGGYTF. In nucleotides, the CDR3 is TGTGCTAGTGGTTTGGGAGGGGGCGGCTACACCTTC. Full variable domain (missing parts from reference TRBV12-5 and TRBJ1-2): DARVTQTPRHKVTEMGQEVTMRCQPILGHNTVFWYRQTMMQGLELLAYFRNRAPLDDSGMPKDRFSAEMPDATLATLKIQPSEPRDSAVYFCASGLGGGGYTFGSGTRLTVV.

The V call is TRBV28, the J call TRBJ1-5; D remains unclear. V was cut by 7 bases and J by 1 base, with 11 bases left in between. The CDR3 runs to 14 residues. Germline V CDR1 and CDR2: MDHEN, SYDVKM. CDR3 amino acids: CASNPRASNQPQHF. DNA for the CDR3: TGTGCCAGCAACCCTAGGGCAAGCAATCAGCCCCAGCATTTT.

The chain uses TRBV4-2 and TRBJ2-7; TRBD1 might be the D (5 bases). Deletions cut 1 base from V and 2 bases from J, with 12 bases between. Germline-derived CDR1 and CDR2 are LGHNA and YNFKEQ. CDR3 size: 15 residues. The CDR3 DNA is TGTGCCAGCAGCCAAGTATTCAGGGTCGCCTACGAGCAGTACTTC. This encodes CASSQVFRVAYEQYF.

DNA of the CDR3: TGTGCCACCAGCAGGTCGGGGGGACCATCCGATACGCAGTATTTT. Residues: CATSRSGGPSDTQYF. The chain joins TRBV15 to TRBJ2-3; 7 bases match TRBD2. Trimming took 3 bases from V and 6 from J; bases not matched to a gene: 9. The length of the CDR3 is 15 residues. Germline-derived CDR1 and CDR2 are LNHNV and YYDKDF (reference sequence).

This clone has only a few counts. This chain links TRBV7-2 with TRBJ1-1, with D perhaps matching TRBD1 (6 bases). The CDR3 is 14 residues long. Per germline, CDR1 SGHTA and CDR2 FQGNSA. Trimming pared 2 bases from V and 8 bases from J, leaving 15 bases between. CDR3 DNA sequence: TGTGCCAGCAGCTTATCCCTATCTACAGGGGAAGCTTTCTTT. It translates to CASSLSLSTGEAFF.

This chain joins TRBV7-2 and TRBJ1-1, with TRBD1 as a possible D gene (5 bases). Germline V lookup: CDR1 SGHTA, CDR2 FQGNSA. The ends were cut back, 2 bases at V and 7 bases at J, with 14 bases in the middle. The CDR3 is 14 amino acids. This CDR3 reads CASSLRGFVLEAFF. The CDR3 DNA reads as TGTGCCAGCAGCTTAAGGGGCTTCGTTCTTGAAGCTTTCTTT.

This clone has a handful of counts. J is TRBJ1-1 and V is TRBV27; tentative D call: TRBD1 (5 bases). The germline V gene has CDR1 MNHEY and CDR2 SMNVEV (reference sequence). The ends were cut back, 2 bases at V and 4 bases at J, with 20 bases in the middle. The CDR3 length is 17 residues. The CDR3 DNA follows: TGTGCCAGCAGTTTACAGGGTTGGGGAAACTTAGGCACTGAAGCTTTCTTT. Translated, it gives CASSLQGWGNLGTEAFF.

The J gene is TRBJ2-3, the V gene TRBV24-1; D might be TRBD2 (5 bases). The CDR3 consists of 16 residues. V lost 7 bases, J lost 2 bases, and 18 bases lay in between. CDR1 is KGHDR, CDR2 SFDVKD, per germline. The CDR3 DNA sequence: TGTGCCACCAGCGCGGGCCGCGGTGAGTACACAGATACGCAGTATTTT. Encoded protein: CATSAGRGEYTDTQYF.